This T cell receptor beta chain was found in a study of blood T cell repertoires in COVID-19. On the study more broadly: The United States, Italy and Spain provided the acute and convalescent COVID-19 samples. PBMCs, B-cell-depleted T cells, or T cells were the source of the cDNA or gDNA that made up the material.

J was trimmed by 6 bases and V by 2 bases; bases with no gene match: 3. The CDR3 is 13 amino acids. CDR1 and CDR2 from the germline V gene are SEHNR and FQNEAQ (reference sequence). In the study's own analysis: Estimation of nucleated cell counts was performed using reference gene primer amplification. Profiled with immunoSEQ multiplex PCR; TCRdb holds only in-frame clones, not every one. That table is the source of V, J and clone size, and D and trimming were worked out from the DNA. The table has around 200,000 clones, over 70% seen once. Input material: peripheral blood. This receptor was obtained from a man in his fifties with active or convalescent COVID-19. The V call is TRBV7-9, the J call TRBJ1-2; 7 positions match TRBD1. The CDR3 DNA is TGTGCCAGCAGCTTAAGAGACAGGGATGGCTACACCTTC. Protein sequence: CASSLRDRDGYTF.